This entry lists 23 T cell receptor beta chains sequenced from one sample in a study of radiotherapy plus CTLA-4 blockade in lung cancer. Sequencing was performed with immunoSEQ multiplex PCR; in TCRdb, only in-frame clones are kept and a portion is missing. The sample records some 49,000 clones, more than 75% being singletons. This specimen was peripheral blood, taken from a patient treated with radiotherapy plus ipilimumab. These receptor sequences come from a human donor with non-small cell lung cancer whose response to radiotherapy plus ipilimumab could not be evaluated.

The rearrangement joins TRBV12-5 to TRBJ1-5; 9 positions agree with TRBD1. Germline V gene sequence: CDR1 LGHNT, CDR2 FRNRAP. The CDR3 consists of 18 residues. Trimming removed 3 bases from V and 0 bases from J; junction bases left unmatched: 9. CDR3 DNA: TGTGCTAGTGGTTTTGGGGGACAGGGCGGTTATAGCAATCAGCCCCAGCATTTT. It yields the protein CASGFGGQGGYSNQPQHF.

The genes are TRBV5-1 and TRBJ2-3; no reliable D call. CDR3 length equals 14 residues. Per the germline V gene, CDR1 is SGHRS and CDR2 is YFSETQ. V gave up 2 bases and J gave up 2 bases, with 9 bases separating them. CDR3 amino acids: CASSLQPSTDTQYF. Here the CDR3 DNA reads TGCGCCAGCAGCTTACAGCCCTCCACAGATACGCAGTATTTT.

CDR3 bases: TGTGCCAGCAGCTTTTCGGTTCTCAATGAGCAGTTCTTC. Amino acids: CASSFSVLNEQFF. This sequence joins TRBV11-2 and TRBJ2-1; D gene uncertain. Trimming took 3 bases from V and 6 from J, leaving 9 bases between them. Germline lookup yields CDR1 SGHAT and CDR2 FQNNGV. The CDR3 covers 13 residues. Full variable domain (missing parts from reference TRBV11-2 and TRBJ2-1): EAGVAQSPRYKIIEKRQSVAFWCNPISGHATLYWYQQILGQGPKLLIQFQNNGVVDDSQLPKDRFSAERLKGVDSTLKIQPAKLEDSAVYLCASSFSVLNEQFFGPGTRLTVL.

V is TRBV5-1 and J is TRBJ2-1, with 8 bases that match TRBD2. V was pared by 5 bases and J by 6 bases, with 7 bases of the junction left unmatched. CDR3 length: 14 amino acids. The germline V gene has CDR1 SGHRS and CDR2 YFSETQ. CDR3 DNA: TGCGCCAGCAGTTATGTAGCGGGACTCAATGAGCAGTTCTTC. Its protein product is CASSYVAGLNEQFF.

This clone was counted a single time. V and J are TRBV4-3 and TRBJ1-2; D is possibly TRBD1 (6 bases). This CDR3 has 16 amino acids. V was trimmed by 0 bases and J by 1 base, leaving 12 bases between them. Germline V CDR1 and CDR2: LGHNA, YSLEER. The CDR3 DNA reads TGCGCCAGCAGCCAAGAGCGGGGGCGAGGTAACTATGGCTACACCTTC. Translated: CASSQERGRGNYGYTF.

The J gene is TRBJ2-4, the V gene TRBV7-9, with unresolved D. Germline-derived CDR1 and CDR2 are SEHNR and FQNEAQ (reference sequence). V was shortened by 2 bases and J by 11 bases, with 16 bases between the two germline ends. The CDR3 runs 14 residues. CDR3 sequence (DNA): TGTGCCAGCAGCTTACCCCCGCGCAGCCGGGTTCAGTACTTC. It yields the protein CASSLPPRSRVQYF.

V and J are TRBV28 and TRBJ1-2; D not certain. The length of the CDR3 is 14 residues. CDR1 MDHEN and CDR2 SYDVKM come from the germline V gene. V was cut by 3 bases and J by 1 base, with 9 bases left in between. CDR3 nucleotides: TGTGCCAGCAGTTTGCGGGATAATAACTATGGCTACACCTTC. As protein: CASSLRDNNYGYTF.

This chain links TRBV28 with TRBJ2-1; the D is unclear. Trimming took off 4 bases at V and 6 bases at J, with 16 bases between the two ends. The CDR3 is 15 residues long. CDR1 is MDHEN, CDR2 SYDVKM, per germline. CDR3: CASSWYTGDINEQFF. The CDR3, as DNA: TGTGCCAGCAGTTGGTACACCGGCGACATCAATGAGCAGTTCTTC.

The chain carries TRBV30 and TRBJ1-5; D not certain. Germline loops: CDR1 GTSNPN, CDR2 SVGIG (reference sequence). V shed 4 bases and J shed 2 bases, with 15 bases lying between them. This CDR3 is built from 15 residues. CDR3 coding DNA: TGTGCCTGGACCGCCCCCGGGAAAGGCAATCAGCCCCAGCATTTT. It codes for CAWTAPGKGNQPQHF.

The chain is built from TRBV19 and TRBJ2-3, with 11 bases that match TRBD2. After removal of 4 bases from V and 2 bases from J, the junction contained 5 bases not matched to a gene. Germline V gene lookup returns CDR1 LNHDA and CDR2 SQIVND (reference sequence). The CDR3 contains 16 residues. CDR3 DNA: TGTGCCAGTAGTAGTAGCGGGAGGGCCCTCACAGATACGCAGTATTTT. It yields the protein CASSSSGRALTDTQYF.

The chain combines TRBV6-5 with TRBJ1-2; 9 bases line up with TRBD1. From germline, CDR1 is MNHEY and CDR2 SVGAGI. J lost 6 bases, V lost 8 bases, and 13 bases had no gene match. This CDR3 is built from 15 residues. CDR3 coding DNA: TGTGCCAGCCGACCGCATAACAGGGGGCAGAATGGCTACACCTTC. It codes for CASRPHNRGQNGYTF.

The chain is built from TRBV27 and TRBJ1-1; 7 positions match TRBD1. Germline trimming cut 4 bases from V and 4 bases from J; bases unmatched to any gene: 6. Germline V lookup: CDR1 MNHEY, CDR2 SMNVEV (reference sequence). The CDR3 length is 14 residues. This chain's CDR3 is CASSSLDRSTEAFF. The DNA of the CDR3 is TGTGCCAGCAGTTCCTTGGACAGGTCCACTGAAGCTTTCTTT.

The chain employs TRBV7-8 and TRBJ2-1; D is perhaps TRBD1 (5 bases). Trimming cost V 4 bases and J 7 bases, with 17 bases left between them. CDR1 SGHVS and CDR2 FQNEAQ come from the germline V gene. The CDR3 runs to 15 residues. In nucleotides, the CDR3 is TGTGCCAGCAGCTCCTCCCAGGGAAGTAGGAATGAGCAGTTCTTC. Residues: CASSSSQGSRNEQFF.

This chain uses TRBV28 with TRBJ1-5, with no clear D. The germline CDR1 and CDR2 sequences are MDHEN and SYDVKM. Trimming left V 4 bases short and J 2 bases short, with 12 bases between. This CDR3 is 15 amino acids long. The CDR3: CASSSPLEGNQPQHF. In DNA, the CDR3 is TGTGCCAGCAGTTCCCCCCTGGAGGGCAATCAGCCCCAGCATTTT.

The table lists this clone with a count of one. The CDR3 is CASSVAGNTEAFF. Written as DNA, the CDR3 is TGTGCCAGCAGCGTAGCCGGGAACACTGAAGCTTTCTTT. The V gene is TRBV9, the J gene TRBJ1-1; D not resolved. CDR1 is SGDLS, CDR2 YYNGEE, per germline. Trimming left V 0 bases short and J 1 base short, with 4 bases between. The CDR3 runs 13 residues.

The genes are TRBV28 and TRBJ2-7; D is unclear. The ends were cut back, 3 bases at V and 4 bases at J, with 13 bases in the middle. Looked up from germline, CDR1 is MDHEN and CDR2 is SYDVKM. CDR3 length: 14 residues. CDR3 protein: CASSFRGVGYEQYF. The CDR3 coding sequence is TGTGCCAGCAGTTTCAGAGGCGTTGGGTACGAGCAGTACTTC.

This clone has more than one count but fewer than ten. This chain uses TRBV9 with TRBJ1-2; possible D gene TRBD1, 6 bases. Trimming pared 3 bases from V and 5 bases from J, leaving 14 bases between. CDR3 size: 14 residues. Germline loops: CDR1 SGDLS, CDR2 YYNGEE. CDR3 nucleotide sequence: TGTGCCAGCAGCGGGGAGACAGGCTTATATGGCTACACCTTC. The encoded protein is CASSGETGLYGYTF.

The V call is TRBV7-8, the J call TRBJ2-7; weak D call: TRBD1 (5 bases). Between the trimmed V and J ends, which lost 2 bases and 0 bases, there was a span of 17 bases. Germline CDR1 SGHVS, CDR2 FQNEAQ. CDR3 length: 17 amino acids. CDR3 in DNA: TGTGCCAGCAGCTTACGGTCGACAGTAAAGGGCTCCTACGAGCAGTACTTC. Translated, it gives CASSLRSTVKGSYEQYF. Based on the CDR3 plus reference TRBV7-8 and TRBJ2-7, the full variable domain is GAGVSQSPRYKVAKRGQDVALRCDPISGHVSLFWYQQALGQGPEFLTYFQNEAQLDKSGLPSDRFFAERPEGSVSTLKIQRTQQEDSAVYLCASSLRSTVKGSYEQYFGPGTRLTVT.

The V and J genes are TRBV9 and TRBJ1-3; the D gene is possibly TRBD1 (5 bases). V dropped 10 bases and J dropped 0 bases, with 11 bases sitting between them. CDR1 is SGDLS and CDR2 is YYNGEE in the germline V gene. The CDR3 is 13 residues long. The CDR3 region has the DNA TGTGCCTCCAAAGACAGCTCTGGAAACACCATATATTTT. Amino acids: CASKDSSGNTIYF.

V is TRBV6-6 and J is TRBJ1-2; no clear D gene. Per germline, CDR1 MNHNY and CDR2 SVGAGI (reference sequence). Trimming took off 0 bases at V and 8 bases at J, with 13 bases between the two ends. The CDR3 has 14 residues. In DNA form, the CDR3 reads TGTGCCAGCAGTTACTCGTCGGGGTCCCACGGCTACACCTTC. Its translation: CASSYSSGSHGYTF.

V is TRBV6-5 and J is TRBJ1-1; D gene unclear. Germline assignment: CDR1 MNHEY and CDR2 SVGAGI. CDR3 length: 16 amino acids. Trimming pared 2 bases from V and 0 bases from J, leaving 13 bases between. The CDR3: CASSYIVSGLNTEAFF. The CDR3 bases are TGTGCCAGCAGTTACATAGTTTCTGGTTTGAACACTGAAGCTTTCTTT.

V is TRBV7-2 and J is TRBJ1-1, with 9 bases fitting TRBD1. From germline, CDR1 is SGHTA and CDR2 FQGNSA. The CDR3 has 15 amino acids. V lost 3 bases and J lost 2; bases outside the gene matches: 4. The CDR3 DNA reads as TGTGCCAGCAGCTTTGGGGACAGGGACAACACTGAAGCTTTCTTT. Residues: CASSFGDRDNTEAFF.

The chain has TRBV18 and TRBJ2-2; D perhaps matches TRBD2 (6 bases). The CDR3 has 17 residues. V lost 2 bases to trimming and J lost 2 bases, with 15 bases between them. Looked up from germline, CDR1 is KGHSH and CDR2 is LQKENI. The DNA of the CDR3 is TGTGCCAGCTCACCATTACCAGGAGGGCGAAACACCGGGGAGCTGTTTTTT. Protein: CASSPLPGGRNTGELFF.